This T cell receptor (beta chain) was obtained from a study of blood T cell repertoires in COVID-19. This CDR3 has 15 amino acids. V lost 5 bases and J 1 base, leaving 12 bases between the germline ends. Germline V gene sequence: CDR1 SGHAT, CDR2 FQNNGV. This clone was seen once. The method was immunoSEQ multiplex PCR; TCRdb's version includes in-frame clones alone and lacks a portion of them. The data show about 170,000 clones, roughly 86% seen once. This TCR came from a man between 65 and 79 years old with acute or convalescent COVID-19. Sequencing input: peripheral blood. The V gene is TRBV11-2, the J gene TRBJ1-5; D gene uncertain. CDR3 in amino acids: CASSLGSQSNQPQHF. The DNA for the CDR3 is TGTGCCAGCAGCCTAGGGTCACAAAGCAATCAGCCCCAGCATTTT.